The 15 T cell receptor beta chains reported below all come from one sample, sequenced in a study of T cell responses to AZD1222 COVID-19 vaccine. Measured with immunoSEQ multiplex PCR; TCRdb has only the in-frame clones, and not every one. Here the sample spans under 200,000 clones, about 91% being singletons. Specimen: peripheral blood, collected 28 days after the second AZD1222 dose. These receptors were collected from an adult who received the AZD1222 COVID-19 vaccine.

The rearrangement uses TRBV6-2 or TRBV6-3 and TRBJ1-1; tentative D call: TRBD1 (6 bases). In germline, CDR1 is MNHEY, CDR2 SVGEGT. CDR3 size: 15 residues. Trimming took off 6 bases at V and 4 bases at J, with 18 bases between the two ends. The CDR3 DNA follows: TGTGCCAGCAGCTGGAGCAGTGAGGGGGGCACTGAAGCTTTCTTT. Translated: CASSWSSEGGTEAFF.

V is TRBV19 and J is TRBJ1-6; D is possibly TRBD1 (5 bases). CDR3 length: 14 residues. The ends were cut back, 9 bases at V and 4 bases at J, with 13 bases in the middle. Germline V gene lookup returns CDR1 LNHDA and CDR2 SQIVND (reference sequence). The CDR3 DNA is TGTGCCAGCCAGCCGGGGCCTTATAATTCACCCCTCCACTTT. Its protein is CASQPGPYNSPLHF.

V usage is TRBV7-2 and J usage is TRBJ1-1; maybe TRBD1 (6 bases). The V gene's germline CDR1 is SGHTA and CDR2 FQGNSA. V was trimmed by 4 bases and J by 3 bases, leaving 12 bases between them. The CDR3 runs 14 residues. CDR3 sequence (DNA): TGTGCCAGCAGCTCCGGGACAACATACACTGAAGCTTTCTTT. Translated, it gives CASSSGTTYTEAFF.

The rearrangement links TRBV19 to TRBJ2-1; D is possibly TRBD2 (6 bases). Looked up from germline, CDR1 is LNHDA and CDR2 is SQIVND (reference sequence). Trimming took 5 bases from V and 10 from J, leaving 15 bases between them. The CDR3 consists of 13 residues. The CDR3 DNA reads TGTGCCAGTAGTCCGGGACTTCATAGGGAGCAGTTCTTC. Translating gives CASSPGLHREQFF.

The genes are TRBV14 and TRBJ2-1; D gene ambiguous. This CDR3 has 13 residues. The germline gives CDR1 SGHDN, CDR2 FVKESK. Trimming stripped 3 bases from V and 5 bases from J, with 8 bases between. This chain's CDR3 is CASSHPGDNEQFF. The CDR3 DNA is TGTGCCAGCAGCCACCCGGGTGACAATGAGCAGTTCTTC.

The gene calls are TRBV7-9 and TRBJ1-2; TRBD1 is a possible D gene (6 bases). The CDR3 sequence is 18 residues long. The V and J ends lost 3 bases and 5 bases respectively, with 25 bases between them. Germline V gene data show CDR1 as SEHNR and CDR2 as FQNEAQ (reference sequence). The CDR3 sequence is CASSLLYRAGAPLYGYTF. The DNA for the CDR3 is TGTGCCAGCAGCTTGTTGTATAGGGCAGGGGCCCCCTTATATGGCTACACCTTC.

The chain combines TRBV6-2 or TRBV6-3 with TRBJ2-5; 12 nucleotides line up with TRBD2. Germline CDR1 reads MNHEY; CDR2 reads SVGEGT. V was pared by 6 bases and J by 5 bases, with 7 bases of the junction left unmatched. The CDR3 spans 15 residues. CDR3 loop: CASSQLTSGSETQYF. The CDR3 DNA is TGTGCCAGCAGCCAACTGACTAGCGGGAGTGAGACCCAGTACTTC.

The V call is TRBV27, the J call TRBJ1-5; no definite D call. In germline, CDR1 is MNHEY, CDR2 SMNVEV (reference sequence). The length of the CDR3 is 13 residues. V lost 2 bases and J lost 4, with 6 bases in between. The CDR3 region has the DNA TGTGCCAGCAGTTTAAGCGGGAATCAGCCCCAGCATTTT. Its protein is CASSLSGNQPQHF.

This chain joins TRBV12-5 and TRBJ2-3, with 9 nucleotides matching TRBD1. Germline lookup yields CDR1 LGHNT and CDR2 FRNRAP. Unmatched junction bases numbered 5, after V lost 3 bases and J lost 7 bases. The CDR3 sequence is 14 residues long. For the CDR3, the DNA is TGTGCTAGTGGTTTTTCGGGACAGGGTAATACGCAGTATTTT. Residues: CASGFSGQGNTQYF.

This chain links TRBV3-1 (or the pseudogene TRBV3-2) with TRBJ1-5, with D hard to call. With 1 base removed from V and 4 bases from J, the gap between germline ends came to 17 bases. CDR1 LGHDT and CDR2 YNNKEL come from the germline V gene (reference sequence). The CDR3 is 17 residues long. The CDR3 loop is CASSQGLRGHPNQPQHF. The CDR3 bases are TGTGCCAGCAGCCAAGGACTTCGAGGGCATCCAAATCAGCCCCAGCATTTT.

The rearrangement uses TRBV5-4 and TRBJ1-2; D unresolved. Germline V gene lookup returns CDR1 SGHNT and CDR2 YYREEE (reference sequence). V was clipped by 4 bases and J by 5 bases, with 15 bases between them. This CDR3 contains 14 residues. CDR3 region: CASSQTGSEYGYTF. As DNA, the CDR3 is TGTGCCAGCAGCCAAACGGGCAGTGAGTATGGCTACACCTTC.

The J gene is TRBJ1-4, the V gene TRBV4-2; a possible D gene is TRBD1 (6 bases). Trimming shortened V by 0 bases and J by 8 bases, and 13 bases separated the two germline ends. Germline CDR1 LGHNA, CDR2 YNFKEQ. CDR3 length equals 15 residues. The chain's CDR3 is CASSQELGAREKLFF. In nucleotides, the CDR3 is TGTGCCAGCAGCCAAGAGTTGGGGGCGAGGGAAAAACTGTTTTTT.

V and J are TRBV3-1 (or the pseudogene TRBV3-2) and TRBJ1-6, with a tentative D call TRBD1 (5 bases). Trimming stripped 2 bases from V and 8 bases from J, with 16 bases between. The CDR3 has 16 residues. Germline V gives CDR1 LGHDT, CDR2 YNNKEL (reference sequence). The DNA for the CDR3 is TGTGCCAGCAGCCAACATCCGGGACTACGGTATTCACCCCTCCACTTT. Translating gives CASSQHPGLRYSPLHF.

This clone was seen just once. V is TRBV14 and J is TRBJ2-4; tentatively, D is TRBD2 (5 bases). CDR1 and CDR2 (germline): SGHDN, FVKESK. The germline V and J ends were trimmed by 1 base and 0 bases, with 22 bases remaining between them. The CDR3 is 20 amino acids. The CDR3, as DNA: TGTGCCAGCAGCCAAGTACCCCACCCGGAGGCCCTCCGAGCCAAAAACATTCAGTACTTC. As protein: CASSQVPHPEALRAKNIQYF.

The J gene is TRBJ2-5, the V gene TRBV11-2; D not certain. The CDR3 spans 13 residues. Germline V gene lookup returns CDR1 SGHAT and CDR2 FQNNGV. V was cut by 5 bases and J by 5 bases, with 12 bases left in between. CDR3 DNA: TGTGCCAGCAGCCCCCGTCGCGTGGAGACCCAGTACTTC. This encodes CASSPRRVETQYF.